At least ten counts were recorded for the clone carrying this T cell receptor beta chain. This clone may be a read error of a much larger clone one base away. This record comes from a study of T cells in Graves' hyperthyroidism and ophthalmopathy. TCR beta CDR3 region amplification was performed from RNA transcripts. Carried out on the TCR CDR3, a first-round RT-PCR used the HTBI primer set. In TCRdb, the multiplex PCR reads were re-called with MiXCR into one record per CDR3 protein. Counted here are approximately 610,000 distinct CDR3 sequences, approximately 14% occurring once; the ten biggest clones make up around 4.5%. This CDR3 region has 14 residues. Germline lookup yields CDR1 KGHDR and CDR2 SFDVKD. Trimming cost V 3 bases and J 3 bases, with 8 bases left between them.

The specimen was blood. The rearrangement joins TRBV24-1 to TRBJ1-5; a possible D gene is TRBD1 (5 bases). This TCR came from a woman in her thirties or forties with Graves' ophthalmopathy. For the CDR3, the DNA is TGTGCCACCAGTGATCCAGGGAACAATCAGCCCCAGCATTTT. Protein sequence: CATSDPGNNQPQHF.